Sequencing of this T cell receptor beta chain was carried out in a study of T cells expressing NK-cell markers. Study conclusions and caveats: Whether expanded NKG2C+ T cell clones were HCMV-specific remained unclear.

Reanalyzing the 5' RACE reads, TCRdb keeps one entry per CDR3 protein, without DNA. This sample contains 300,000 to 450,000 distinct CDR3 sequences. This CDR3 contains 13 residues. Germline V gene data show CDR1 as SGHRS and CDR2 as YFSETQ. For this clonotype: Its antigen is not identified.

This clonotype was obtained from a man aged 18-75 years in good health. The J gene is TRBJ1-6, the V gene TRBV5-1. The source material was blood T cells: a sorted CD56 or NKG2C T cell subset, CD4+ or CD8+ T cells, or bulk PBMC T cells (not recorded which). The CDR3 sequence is CASSFVWNSPLHF.